Each of the 14 T cell receptor beta chains below was sequenced from the same sample in a study of naive and memory T cell subsets. Points from the study as a whole: Possibly reflecting memory cells re-expressing CD45RA, a few larger clonotypes occurred in naive repertoires, especially CD8.

Antigens of these TCRs are unknown. The beta constant-region primer was an equimolar mix of two oligonucleotides covering TRBC1 and TRBC2. Nested alpha and beta constant-region primers with the SP2 primer drove four PCR rounds on ligated cDNA. TCRdb reanalysed the UMI-ligation and nested PCR reads using MiXCR and keeps one entry per CDR3 protein. The sample carries approximately 150,000 distinct CDR3 sequences, about 20% recorded once. What was sequenced was naive CD8+ T cells from blood. These TCRs come from a human donor in good health.

The chain recombines TRBV30 with TRBJ2-7, with D possibly TRBD2 on 5 matching bases. Germline lookup yields CDR1 GTSNPN and CDR2 SVGIG (reference sequence). With 3 bases removed from V and 2 bases from J, the gap between germline ends came to 26 bases. The CDR3 contains 18 residues. CDR3 region: CAWSLMIPGLLIAYEQYF. CDR3 DNA sequence: TGTGCCTGGAGCTTGATGATCCCCGGACTTTTGATAGCCTACGAGCAGTACTTC.

This clonotype turned up a few times. The chain joins TRBV18 to TRBJ2-5; the D gene could be TRBD1 or TRBD2 (5 bases each). V was cut by 3 bases and J by 5 bases, with 22 bases left in between. Germline loops: CDR1 KGHSH, CDR2 LQKENI. CDR3 size: 17 residues. The CDR3, as DNA: TGTGCCAGCTCACCGTGGTCGGGACGAAGGTTTGAGGAGACCCAGTACTTC. Residues: CASSPWSGRRFEETQYF.

This clonotype came up a few times. The chain couples TRBV10-3 to TRBJ2-3, with D possibly TRBD1 on 6 matching bases. V lost 0 bases and J 2 bases, leaving 15 bases between the germline ends. This CDR3 region has 17 residues. The germline V gene encodes CDR1 ENHRY and CDR2 SYGVKD. The CDR3 DNA reads TGTGCCATCAGTGAGTCAACCGGTACAGGGACCACAGATACGCAGTATTTT. Residues: CAISESTGTGTTDTQYF.

This chain links TRBV6-5 with TRBJ2-5; D is perhaps TRBD1 or TRBD2 (5 bases each). V was pared by 8 bases and J by 4 bases, with 23 bases between. This CDR3 has 16 residues. Germline CDR1 MNHEY, CDR2 SVGAGI. DNA for the CDR3: TGTGCCAGCGCCGGGGTAGCCGGGGCCTCTACAGAGACCCAGTACTTC. This gives the protein CASAGVAGASTETQYF.

This clonotype appeared a few times. The chain links TRBV30 to TRBJ2-1; 7 bases match TRBD2. Germline V gene lookup returns CDR1 GTSNPN and CDR2 SVGIG (reference sequence). This CDR3 is 15 amino acids long. V gave up 3 bases and J gave up 4 bases; unmatched junction bases: 9. The CDR3 sequence: CAWSFGGRYYNEQFF. CDR3 nucleotides: TGTGCCTGGAGCTTCGGGGGGAGGTATTACAATGAGCAGTTCTTC.

This chain connects TRBV7-9 to TRBJ2-1; D is unresolved. Trimming pared 5 bases from V and 8 bases from J, leaving 10 bases between. CDR1 is SEHNR and CDR2 is FQNEAQ in the germline V gene (reference sequence). CDR3 length equals 12 residues. The CDR3: CASSLFLDEQFF. The CDR3 DNA sequence: TGTGCCAGCAGCCTATTTTTAGATGAGCAGTTCTTC. Together with reference TRBV7-9 and TRBJ2-1, the CDR3 gives the full variable domain: DTGVSQNPRHKITKRGQNVTFRCDPISEHNRLYWYRQTLGQGPEFLTYFQNEAQLEKSRLLSDRFSAERPKGSFSTLEIQRTEQGDSAMYLCASSLFLDEQFFGPGTRLTVL.

The V gene is TRBV12-3 or TRBV12-4, the J gene TRBJ2-1; 7 bases are a match to TRBD2. The V gene end was trimmed by 7 bases and the J gene end by 5 bases; junction bases not matched to a gene: 14. This CDR3 spans 16 amino acids. CDR3 sequence reads: CASTTRTRESHNEQFF. The CDR3 region has the DNA TGTGCCAGCACCACCAGGACGCGGGAGTCCCACAATGAGCAGTTCTTC.

This chain links TRBV7-2 with TRBJ2-7; D remains ambiguous. The CDR3 consists of 14 residues. Between the trimmed V and J ends, which lost 5 bases and 1 base, there was a span of 12 bases. Germline values: CDR1 SGHTA, CDR2 FQGNSA. The CDR3: CASSAGPVSYEQYF. In nucleotides, the CDR3 is TGTGCCAGCAGCGCCGGTCCGGTGTCCTACGAGCAGTACTTC.

The J gene is TRBJ2-3, the V gene TRBV27, with D perhaps matching TRBD1 (6 bases). CDR1 is MNHEY, CDR2 SMNVEV, per germline (reference sequence). Trimming shortened V by 2 bases and J by 0 bases, and 15 bases separated the two germline ends. The CDR3 consists of 17 residues. The CDR3 protein is CASSLLGRGQSTDTQYF. The CDR3 bases are TGTGCCAGCAGTTTACTCGGGCGCGGACAGAGCACAGATACGCAGTATTTT.

The chain employs TRBV19 and TRBJ2-7, with D possibly TRBD1 on 6 matching bases. The germline V and J ends were trimmed by 3 bases and 0 bases, with 15 bases remaining between them. Germline V gene lookup returns CDR1 LNHDA and CDR2 SQIVND (reference sequence). The CDR3 loop spans 16 amino acids. CDR3 protein: CASSMTFQGSSYEQYF. CDR3 sequence (DNA): TGTGCCAGTAGTATGACCTTCCAGGGGAGCTCCTACGAGCAGTACTTC.

This clonotype was found a few times. The rearrangement links TRBV25-1 to TRBJ2-4, with D unclear. V lost 4 bases to trimming and J lost 3 bases, with 19 bases between them. CDR1 is MGHDK, CDR2 SYGVNS, per germline. The length of the CDR3 is 17 residues. The CDR3 coding sequence is TGTGCCAGCAGTGGAACCCAGGCTATCAGGCGCAAAAACATTCAGTACTTC. It encodes CASSGTQAIRRKNIQYF.

The genes are TRBV29-1 and TRBJ1-1; D remains ambiguous. The V gene's germline CDR1 is SQVTM and CDR2 ANQGSEA. CDR3 size: 11 residues. The V end was cut by 0 bases, the J end by 3 bases, with 2 bases between. The DNA of the CDR3 is TGCAGCGTTGAAGATTACACTGAAGCTTTCTTT. This gives the protein CSVEDYTEAFF.

This chain uses TRBV4-1 with TRBJ1-6, with a tentative D call TRBD1 (5 bases). The CDR3 has 14 residues. Germline V gives CDR1 MGHRA, CDR2 YSYEKL. V shed 0 bases and J shed 6 bases, with 6 bases lying between them. CDR3 nucleotide sequence: TGCGCCAGCAGCCAAGATCAGGGTAATTCACCCCTCCACTTT. It codes for CASSQDQGNSPLHF.

The chain joins TRBV12-3 or TRBV12-4 to TRBJ1-1, with 8 positions matching TRBD1. The CDR3 runs 12 residues. With V trimmed by 4 bases and J by 9 bases, 4 bases remained unmatched. This chain's CDR3 is CASSSAGGKAFF. CDR3 in DNA: TGTGCCAGCAGTTCTGCAGGGGGCAAAGCTTTCTTT.